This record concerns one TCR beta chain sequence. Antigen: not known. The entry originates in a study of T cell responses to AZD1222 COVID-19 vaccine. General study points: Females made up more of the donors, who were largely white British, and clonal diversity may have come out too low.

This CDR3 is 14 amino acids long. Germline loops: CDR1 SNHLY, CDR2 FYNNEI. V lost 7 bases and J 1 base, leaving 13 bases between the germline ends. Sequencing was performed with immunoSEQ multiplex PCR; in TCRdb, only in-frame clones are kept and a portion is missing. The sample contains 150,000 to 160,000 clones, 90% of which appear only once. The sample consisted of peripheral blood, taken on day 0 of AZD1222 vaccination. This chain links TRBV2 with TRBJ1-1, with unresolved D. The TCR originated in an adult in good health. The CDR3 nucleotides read TGTGCCAGCACCGGCGACGGGGAGAACACTGAAGCTTTCTTT. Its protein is CASTGDGENTEAFF.